These 27 T cell receptor beta chains share one sample of origin, sequenced in a study of Ad26.COV2.S vaccination and SARS-CoV-2 variants. Generated by immunoSEQ multiplex PCR, the TCRdb table keeps only in-frame clones and is missing some. The sample has 350,000 to 450,000 clones, around 90% seen once. Sequenced material: peripheral blood, taken after recovery from COVID-19. These receptors originate from a human donor who had recovered from COVID-19.

The chain uses TRBV29-1 and TRBJ2-1; D perhaps matches TRBD2 (5 bases). The CDR3 extends over 14 amino acids. Germline lookup yields CDR1 SQVTM and CDR2 ANQGSEA. V lost 1 base, J lost 0 bases, and 7 bases lay in between. Here the CDR3 reads CSVEAGSSYNEQFF. CDR3 in DNA: TGCAGCGTTGAAGCGGGAAGCTCCTACAATGAGCAGTTCTTC.

The V and J genes are TRBV5-1 and TRBJ2-5, with 9 bases lining up with TRBD1. The CDR3 length is 15 residues. The V gene's germline CDR1 is SGHRS and CDR2 YFSETQ. The trim removed 2 bases at V and 5 bases at J, leaving 7 bases unmatched. CDR3 sequence reads: CASSFDRGSGETQYF. CDR3 nucleotides: TGCGCCAGCAGCTTCGACAGGGGGAGCGGGGAGACCCAGTACTTC.

Here the CDR3 DNA reads TGTGCCAGCAGCACCGGGACAGGGAGGGCCGAGCAGTACTTC. This encodes CASSTGTGRAEQYF. This chain uses TRBV27 with TRBJ2-7; 9 bases are shared with TRBD1. J lost 6 bases, V lost 6 bases, and 9 bases had no gene match. The CDR3 has 14 amino acids. Germline CDR1 is MNHEY and CDR2 is SMNVEV (reference sequence).

The chain joins TRBV2 to TRBJ1-1; 7 bases fit TRBD1. This CDR3 spans 14 amino acids. V was pared by 5 bases and J by 4 bases, with 7 bases of the junction left unmatched. Germline loops: CDR1 SNHLY, CDR2 FYNNEI. The CDR3 reads CASSPIRGFTEAFF. Here the CDR3 DNA reads TGTGCCAGCAGTCCAATCAGGGGGTTCACTGAAGCTTTCTTT.

V gene TRBV10-3 combines with J gene TRBJ1-2; D is undetermined. CDR1 and CDR2 from the germline V gene are ENHRY and SYGVKD. This CDR3 is built from 12 residues. V dropped 9 bases and J dropped 3 bases, with 11 bases sitting between them. In nucleotides, the CDR3 is TGTGCCATGGGGAGTTGGGACTATGGCTACACCTTC. This translates into CAMGSWDYGYTF.

The chain employs TRBV4-3 and TRBJ2-1, with TRBD2 matching over 8 bases. V trimming: 0 bases; J trimming: 14 bases; junction bases outside the gene matches: 6. Germline V lookup: CDR1 LGHNA, CDR2 YSLEER. The CDR3 is 13 residues long. The CDR3 here is CASSQDKGRGEFF. As DNA, the CDR3 is TGCGCCAGCAGCCAAGATAAGGGGCGGGGGGAGTTCTTC.

The CDR3 coding sequence is TGTGCCATCAAGTCAGGGTTCGGGGGACGAAATGAGCAGTTCTTC. It yields the protein CAIKSGFGGRNEQFF. This chain connects TRBV10-3 to TRBJ2-1, with D tentatively TRBD2 (6 bases). Germline-derived CDR1 and CDR2 are ENHRY and SYGVKD. The CDR3 length is 15 residues. Trimming pared 7 bases from V and 7 bases from J, leaving 20 bases between.

The V gene is TRBV6-5, the J gene TRBJ1-1; 7 bases line up with TRBD1. Germline V lookup: CDR1 MNHEY, CDR2 SVGAGI. V dropped 5 bases and J dropped 4; count of bases not matched to a gene: 7. The CDR3 has 14 residues. The CDR3 nucleotides are TGTGCCAGCAGTAAAACAGGGGTTGGCACTGAAGCTTTCTTT. Amino acids: CASSKTGVGTEAFF.

This clone is categorized as hyperexpanded. The chain is built from TRBV5-4 and TRBJ1-2; D uncertain. The CDR3 has 14 residues. V lost 3 bases, J lost 8 bases, and 17 bases lay in between. CDR1 is SGHNT and CDR2 is YYREEE in the germline V gene (reference sequence). The CDR3 reads CASSSDGEAEGYTF. CDR3 nucleotide sequence: TGTGCCAGCAGCTCTGACGGGGAGGCCGAGGGCTACACCTTC.

The chain couples TRBV24-1 to TRBJ2-1, with 7 bases identical to TRBD2. V shed 10 bases and J 9 bases; nucleotides not matched to a gene: 11. Germline CDR1 is KGHDR and CDR2 is SFDVKD. The CDR3 consists of 13 residues. CDR3 sequence: CATSGLGEGEQFF. The DNA of the CDR3 is TGTGCCACTTCGGGATTGGGGGAGGGTGAGCAGTTCTTC.

This chain joins TRBV12-5 and TRBJ2-7; no firm D call. Germline V gene lookup returns CDR1 LGHNT and CDR2 FRNRAP. V lost 7 bases, J lost 3 bases, and 10 bases lay in between. The CDR3 loop spans 12 amino acids. The CDR3 protein is CASAGRLYEQYF. The CDR3, as DNA: TGTGCTAGTGCGGGCAGACTCTACGAGCAGTACTTC.

The chain combines TRBV7-9 with TRBJ1-6; no clear D gene. CDR3 length: 15 residues. Germline values: CDR1 SEHNR, CDR2 FQNEAQ (reference sequence). Trimming removed 5 bases from V and 6 bases from J, with 14 bases in between. The CDR3 reads CASSPTPIANSPLHF. In nucleotides, the CDR3 is TGTGCCAGCAGCCCAACCCCGATTGCTAATTCACCCCTCCACTTT.

The V call is TRBV18, the J call TRBJ2-7, with 7 bases aligning to TRBD1. Trimming took 3 bases from V and 5 from J; bases not matched to a gene: 4. Germline loops: CDR1 KGHSH, CDR2 LQKENI. The CDR3 is 13 residues long. The CDR3 reads CASSPDRDDEQYF. DNA of the CDR3: TGTGCCAGCTCACCCGACAGGGATGACGAGCAGTACTTC.

The J gene is TRBJ1-1, the V gene TRBV7-9; weak D call: TRBD1 (5 bases). In germline, CDR1 is SEHNR, CDR2 FQNEAQ (reference sequence). The V gene lost 2 bases and the J gene lost 5 bases, with 15 bases spanning the gap. The CDR3 extends over 15 amino acids. The DNA of the CDR3 is TGTGCCAGCAGCTTATCTGGCAGGGTCATAACTGAAGCTTTCTTT. Translated: CASSLSGRVITEAFF.

This clone has only one observation. This chain uses TRBV29-1 with TRBJ2-3, with a tentative D call TRBD2 (6 bases). Per germline, CDR1 SQVTM and CDR2 ANQGSEA. Trimming left V 7 bases short and J 4 bases short, with 15 bases between. The CDR3 is 13 residues long. CDR3 in DNA: TGCAGCGCCATTCGTGGGGAGGCAGATACGCAGTATTTT. It is translated as CSAIRGEADTQYF.

The chain is built from TRBV6-5 and TRBJ1-5, with no clear D. Trimming stripped 7 bases from V and 3 bases from J, with 10 bases between. The CDR3 loop spans 13 amino acids. The germline CDR1 and CDR2 sequences are MNHEY and SVGAGI. The CDR3 DNA follows: TGTGCCAGCAAGGAACAAATCAATCAGCCCCAGCATTTT. Amino acid sequence: CASKEQINQPQHF.

This chain joins TRBV7-2 and TRBJ1-3, with 8 bases lining up with TRBD1. After removal of 2 bases from V and 4 bases from J, the junction contained 7 bases not matched to a gene. Per the germline V gene, CDR1 is SGHTA and CDR2 is FQGNSA. This CDR3 region has 16 residues. The CDR3 region is CASSLPQGAGGNTIYF. As DNA, the CDR3 is TGTGCCAGCAGCTTACCTCAGGGGGCGGGAGGAAACACCATATATTTT.

As for this clone: A clone one base away is much larger, so this may be a read error. The chain recombines TRBV2 with TRBJ1-1, with D uncertain. This CDR3 is built from 13 residues. V was pared by 4 bases and J by 2 bases, with 8 bases between. Germline V gene sequence: CDR1 SNHLY, CDR2 FYNNEI. The CDR3 here is CASSAAENTEAFF. CDR3 in DNA: TGTGCCAGCAGTGCGGCAGAAAACACTGAAGCTTTCTTT. The entire variable domain, with the rest obtained from reference TRBV2 and TRBJ1-1, is as follows: EPEVTQTPSHQVTQMGQEVILRCVPISNHLYFYWYRQILGQKVEFLVSFYNNEISEKSEIFDDQFSVERPDGSNFTLKIRSTKLEDSAMYFCASSAAENTEAFFGQGTRLTVV.

This chain joins TRBV27 and TRBJ1-4; no firm D call. This CDR3 contains 14 residues. From germline, CDR1 is MNHEY and CDR2 SMNVEV (reference sequence). V lost 6 bases and J lost 5, with 13 bases in between. The DNA for the CDR3 is TGTGCCAGCAGCCCCGGGATAGAGAATGAAAAACTGTTTTTT. Amino acid sequence: CASSPGIENEKLFF.

CDR3 sequence reads: CASTATSQETQYF. The CDR3 DNA reads as TGTGCCAGCACGGCAACTTCACAAGAGACCCAGTACTTC. This chain connects TRBV6-5 to TRBJ2-5; D ambiguous. This CDR3 region has 13 residues. The germline gives CDR1 MNHEY, CDR2 SVGAGI. Trimming cost V 7 bases and J 2 bases, with 11 bases left between them.

J is TRBJ1-6 and V is TRBV25-1, with D hard to call. Trimming took off 6 bases at V and 7 bases at J, with 7 bases between the two ends. CDR1 and CDR2 from the germline V gene are MGHDK and SYGVNS. The CDR3 length is 12 residues. The CDR3 DNA follows: TGTGCCAGCAGCGTTAGAAATTCACCCCTCCACTTT. Translated: CASSVRNSPLHF. Full variable domain (missing parts from reference TRBV25-1 and TRBJ1-6): EADIYQTPRYLVIGTGKKITLECSQTMGHDKMYWYQQDPGMELHLIHYSYGVNSTEKGDLSSESTVSRIRTEHFPLTLESARPSHTSQYLCASSVRNSPLHFGNGTRLTVT.

The rearrangement joins TRBV5-4 to TRBJ2-7; 9 bases align to TRBD1. V dropped 2 bases and J dropped 0; count of bases not matched to a gene: 6. The germline gives CDR1 SGHNT, CDR2 YYREEE (reference sequence). The CDR3 totals 16 residues. DNA of the CDR3: TGTGCCAGCAGCTTACCTGGACAGGGGAGCTCCTACGAGCAGTACTTC. As protein: CASSLPGQGSSYEQYF. The entire variable domain, with the rest obtained from reference TRBV5-4 and TRBJ2-7, is as follows: ETGVTQSPTHLIKTRGQQVTLRCSSQSGHNTVSWYQQALGQGPQFIFQYYREEENGRGNFPPRFSGLQFPNYSSELNVNALELDDSALYLCASSLPGQGSSYEQYFGPGTRLTVT.

The chain recombines TRBV5-3 with TRBJ2-3, with a tentative D call TRBD2 (7 bases). TRBV5-3 is known as an ORF, though its function is uncertain. The CDR3 has 14 residues. V was trimmed by 3 bases and J by 3 bases, leaving 11 bases between them. The CDR3 region has the DNA TGTGCCAGAAGCTCGCGGGGGCCGACAGATACGCAGTATTTT. It is translated as CARSSRGPTDTQYF.

The V and J genes are TRBV2 and TRBJ1-2; 10 bases match TRBD1. The V gene end was trimmed by 3 bases and the J gene end by 7 bases; junction bases not matched to a gene: 8. Germline V lookup: CDR1 SNHLY, CDR2 FYNNEI. The CDR3 covers 15 residues. CDR3 protein: CASSETRDRGTGYTF. The CDR3 DNA sequence: TGTGCCAGCAGTGAGACCCGGGACAGGGGAACTGGCTACACCTTC.

This clone was found a few times. The J gene is TRBJ1-5, the V gene TRBV7-3; tentative D call: TRBD1 (5 bases). In germline, CDR1 is SGHTA, CDR2 FQGTGA. The CDR3 runs 17 residues. V was cut by 1 base and J by 0 bases, with 13 bases left in between. The CDR3 is CASSLRGWTASNQPQHF. The CDR3, as DNA: TGTGCCAGCAGCTTAAGGGGCTGGACGGCTAGCAATCAGCCCCAGCATTTT.

The CDR3 coding sequence is TGTGCCAGCAGCGCCCAACAAACTCCCGGACAGGGGCCTTTCTATAATTCACCCCTCCACTTT. Translation gives CASSAQQTPGQGPFYNSPLHF. The chain recombines TRBV9 with TRBJ1-6; 9 nucleotides align to TRBD1. CDR1 and CDR2 (germline): SGDLS, YYNGEE. This CDR3 has 21 amino acids. V lost 3 bases, J lost 3 bases, and 19 bases stayed unmatched. The full variable domain, its missing parts supplied by reference TRBV9 and TRBJ1-6, is DSGVTQTPKHLITATGQRVTLRCSPRSGDLSVYWYQQSLDQGLQFLIQYYNGEERAKGNILERFSAQQFPDLHSELNLSSLELGDSALYFCASSAQQTPGQGPFYNSPLHFGNGTRLTVT.

The chain combines TRBV3-1 (or the pseudogene TRBV3-2) with TRBJ1-6, with D perhaps TRBD1 (6 bases). Germline CDR1 reads LGHDT; CDR2 reads YNNKEL (reference sequence). V lost 3 bases and J lost 9, with 15 bases in between. The CDR3 totals 15 residues. The CDR3 protein is CASSQYITGSSPLHF. For the CDR3, the DNA is TGTGCCAGCAGCCAGTACATCACAGGGTCTTCACCCCTCCACTTT.